What follows are 14 T cell receptor beta chains derived from one specimen sequenced in a study of blood T cells in healthy people across ages. A second 7 to 11 cycle PCR used barcoded and J-beta primers. Using its own MiXCR run on the 5' RACE reads, TCRdb lists one record per CDR3 protein. The table includes roughly 650,000 distinct CDR3 sequences, 32% detected once. Sequenced material: blood. The receptors come from an elderly woman in good health.

This clonotype was found many times. The rearrangement links TRBV28 to TRBJ2-5, with 10 bases lining up with TRBD1. The CDR3 runs 14 residues. V was pared by 5 bases and J by 5 bases, with 5 bases of the junction left unmatched. Germline CDR1 reads MDHEN; CDR2 reads SYDVKM. CDR3 in DNA: TGTGCCAGCAGTGGGGACAGGGGTTGGGAGACCCAGTACTTC. It codes for CASSGDRGWETQYF.

This clonotype appeared a few times. J is TRBJ2-1 and V is TRBV7-9, with 8 bases aligning to TRBD2. Germline CDR1 reads SEHNR; CDR2 reads FQNEAQ (reference sequence). Unmatched junction bases numbered 11, after V lost 2 bases and J lost 8 bases. The CDR3 contains 16 residues. The chain's CDR3 is CASSLIGSGSTDEQFF. CDR3 coding DNA: TGTGCCAGCAGCTTAATCGGGAGCGGGAGTACGGATGAGCAGTTCTTC.

This clonotype was detected ten times or more. This chain links TRBV29-1 with TRBJ1-2; TRBD1 might be the D (5 bases). V lost 6 bases to trimming and J lost 8 bases, with 22 bases between them. The CDR3 consists of 14 residues. Germline V gene data show CDR1 as SQVTM and CDR2 as ANQGSEA. The CDR3 region is CSVGIGGTADGYTF. As DNA, the CDR3 is TGCAGCGTCGGAATTGGGGGGACGGCCGACGGCTACACCTTC.

This clonotype was seen many times. The V call is TRBV5-1, the J call TRBJ2-1; TRBD1 might be the D (5 bases). Trimming stripped 0 bases from V and 12 bases from J, with 13 bases between. The germline CDR1 and CDR2 sequences are SGHRS and YFSETQ. CDR3 length: 13 amino acids. CDR3 coding DNA: TGCGCCAGCAGCTTGGTTCAGGGATCGGGGCAGTTCTTC. Its translation: CASSLVQGSGQFF. Full variable domain (rest looked up from reference TRBV5-1 and TRBJ2-1): KAGVTQTPRYLIKTRGQQVTLSCSPISGHRSVSWYQQTPGQGLQFLFEYFSETQRNKGNFPGRFSGRQFSNSRSEMNVSTLELGDSALYLCASSLVQGSGQFFGPGTRLTVL.

The rearrangement joins TRBV7-2 to TRBJ2-3, with 7 bases lining up with TRBD2. The CDR3 totals 14 residues. The germline gives CDR1 SGHTA, CDR2 FQGNSA. Trimming cost V 3 bases and J 8 bases; bases outside gene matches: 8. CDR3 DNA: TGTGCCAGCAGCTTCCCCGGGGGGTTGAGTACGCAGTATTTT. Amino acids: CASSFPGGLSTQYF.

Many counts were recorded for this clonotype. The rearrangement links TRBV6-5 to TRBJ1-6, with TRBD1 identical over 8 bases. The CDR3 has 16 amino acids. CDR1 MNHEY and CDR2 SVGAGI come from the germline V gene. Trimming cost V 6 bases and J 7 bases; bases outside gene matches: 11. This CDR3 reads CASSRTWTGRNSPLHF. The CDR3 coding sequence is TGTGCCAGCAGCCGAACGTGGACAGGGAGGAATTCACCCCTCCACTTT.

This rearrangement joins TRBV29-1 to TRBJ2-7; TRBD1 is a possible D gene (6 bases). The CDR3 totals 13 residues. Germline CDR1 SQVTM, CDR2 ANQGSEA. This chain's CDR3 is CSAWTAAPYEQYF. The CDR3, as DNA: TGCAGTGCCTGGACAGCTGCTCCCTACGAGCAGTACTTC.

Concerning this clonotype: A read error may be the cause here, since a much bigger clone is one base away. This sequence joins TRBV7-3 and TRBJ2-1; TRBD1 matches at 7 bases. The CDR3 is 15 residues long. V gave up 1 base and J gave up 8 bases; unmatched junction bases: 8. In germline, CDR1 is SGHTA, CDR2 FQGTGA. CDR3 sequence (DNA): TGTGCCAGCAGCTTAATTAGCGAGGGGGCCCATGAGCAGTTCTTC. This translates into CASSLISEGAHEQFF.

The chain links TRBV2 to TRBJ2-3; no firm D call. Trimming shortened V by 6 bases and J by 5 bases, and 9 bases separated the two germline ends. CDR3 size: 12 residues. Germline V CDR1 and CDR2: SNHLY, FYNNEI. In DNA form, the CDR3 reads TGTGCCAGCAGAGGATCTGGAGATACGCAGTATTTT. Translated, it gives CASRGSGDTQYF.

This rearrangement joins TRBV6-6 to TRBJ1-5; no reliable D call. Germline CDR1 MNHNY, CDR2 SVGAGI (reference sequence). Trimming took off 7 bases at V and 9 bases at J, with 13 bases between the two ends. There are 12 residues in the CDR3. CDR3 nucleotide sequence: TGTGCCAGCACTAGAGGCGGTCGGCCCCAGCATTTT. Its protein product is CASTRGGRPQHF.

At least ten counts were recorded for this clonotype. The rearrangement uses TRBV6-6 and TRBJ2-7; no clear D gene. Deletions cut 2 bases from V and 2 bases from J, with 4 bases between. Germline CDR1 reads MNHNY; CDR2 reads SVGAGI (reference sequence). The CDR3 length is 12 residues. The CDR3 DNA follows: TGTGCCAGCAGTTACAGGACCTACGAGCAGTACTTC. It specifies CASSYRTYEQYF.

The sample holds many counts of this clonotype. CDR3 loop: CASSLTGVGDTQYF. The DNA for the CDR3 is TGTGCCAGCAGCTTAACAGGGGTTGGAGATACGCAGTATTTT. V usage is TRBV7-9 and J usage is TRBJ2-3; TRBD1 matches 7 bases. The junction had 4 bases not matched to a gene; V was cut back by 2 bases and J by 5 bases. CDR1 is SEHNR, CDR2 FQNEAQ, per germline (reference sequence). CDR3 size: 14 residues.

The table lists this clonotype with a few counts. The J gene is TRBJ2-3, the V gene TRBV12-3 or TRBV12-4; 8 nucleotides agree with TRBD2. The CDR3 has 15 amino acids. V shed 8 bases and J 2 bases; nucleotides not matched to a gene: 9. This CDR3 reads CASRGGVYLTDTQYF. The CDR3 nucleotides are TGTGCCAGCCGGGGGGGGGTCTACCTCACAGATACGCAGTATTTT.

V and J are TRBV4-3 and TRBJ1-3; 8 nucleotides align to TRBD1. Germline CDR1 and CDR2: LGHNA and YSLEER. The V and J ends lost 3 bases and 2 bases, in that order; junction bases with no gene match: 6. The CDR3 runs 16 residues. CDR3 protein: CASSHGQGATGNTIYF. As DNA, the CDR3 is TGCGCCAGCAGCCATGGACAGGGTGCTACTGGAAACACCATATATTTT.